Below, 11 T cell receptor beta chains from the same sample are listed, as sequenced in a study of radiation and T cells in renal cell carcinoma. Time point denoted: blood 4 weeks post-SBRT, at nephrectomy. Treatment of the sample: 15 Gy SBRT to primary tumor, nephrectomy 4 weeks later. Some clones are missing from TCRdb's copy, which holds only in-frame ones; the method was immunoSEQ multiplex PCR. The sample yields under 100,000 clones, around 81% seen once. The sample in question was blood, obtained from a patient whose treatment included radiotherapy and nephrectomy. The receptors stem from a man aged 50-59 years with renal cell carcinoma.

This chain uses TRBV5-5 with TRBJ1-3; D gene ambiguous. From germline, CDR1 is SGHKS and CDR2 YYEKEE (reference sequence). V shed 2 bases and J shed 7 bases, with 19 bases lying between them. CDR3 length: 16 amino acids. The chain's CDR3 is CASSLTSTDGGNTIYF. CDR3 in DNA: TGTGCCAGCAGCTTAACGTCTACGGACGGTGGGAACACCATATATTTT.

The J gene is TRBJ1-2, the V gene TRBV6-5, with 7 bases identical to TRBD1. With V trimmed by 4 bases and J by 4 bases, 6 bases remained unmatched. The CDR3 consists of 14 residues. CDR1 and CDR2 (germline): MNHEY, SVGAGI. The CDR3 is CASSFDRAPYGYTF. CDR3 nucleotides: TGTGCCAGCAGTTTCGACAGGGCCCCCTATGGCTACACCTTC.

This chain joins TRBV18 and TRBJ2-5, with 7 bases lining up with TRBD1. J gave up 3 bases and V 3 bases, and 1 base lay outside the gene matches. The CDR3 length is 13 residues. The germline V gene encodes CDR1 KGHSH and CDR2 LQKENI. The CDR3 nucleotides read TGTGCCAGCTCACCCGGGACAGAAGAGACCCAGTACTTC. Translation: CASSPGTEETQYF.

The chain links TRBV7-2 to TRBJ2-7, with no clear D. CDR3 length equals 16 residues. The germline gives CDR1 SGHTA, CDR2 FQGNSA. The V gene lost 0 bases and the J gene lost 5 bases, with 17 bases spanning the gap. This chain's CDR3 is CASSLASGRGWDEQYF. DNA of the CDR3: TGTGCCAGCAGCTTAGCTTCCGGTCGCGGTTGGGACGAGCAGTACTTC.

The rearrangement uses TRBV30 and TRBJ2-7, with TRBD1 matching over 10 bases. V was pared by 4 bases and J by 6 bases, with 6 bases of the junction left unmatched. Germline V gives CDR1 GTSNPN, CDR2 SVGIG (reference sequence). The length of the CDR3 is 13 residues. The CDR3 sequence is CAWNRDRGTEQYF. In nucleotides, the CDR3 is TGTGCCTGGAACCGGGACAGGGGAACCGAGCAGTACTTC. The variable domain in full, with the rest retrieved from reference TRBV30 and TRBJ2-7, is SQTIHQWPATLVQPVGSPLSLECTVEGTSNPNLYWYRQAAGRGLQLLFYSVGIGQISSEVPQNLSASRPQDRQFILSSKKLLLSDSGFYLCAWNRDRGTEQYFGPGTRLTVT.

The J gene is TRBJ2-7, the V gene TRBV6-1, with D hard to call. Per the germline V gene, CDR1 is MNHNS and CDR2 is SASEGT. The CDR3 has 12 amino acids. V lost 6 bases, J lost 2 bases, and 8 bases lay in between. The CDR3 protein is CASRRIAYEQYF. The CDR3 DNA reads TGTGCCAGCAGGAGGATAGCCTACGAGCAGTACTTC.

The chain employs TRBV4-1 and TRBJ1-4; 8 nucleotides line up with TRBD1. Germline CDR1 reads MGHRA; CDR2 reads YSYEKL. Trimming removed 4 bases from V and 7 bases from J; junction bases left unmatched: 5. The length of the CDR3 is 14 residues. This CDR3 reads CASSPRTGSEKLFF. Written as DNA, the CDR3 is TGCGCCAGCAGCCCTCGGACAGGGTCTGAAAAACTGTTTTTT.

The genes are TRBV11-1 and TRBJ2-6; TRBD2 is a possible D gene (6 bases). The CDR3 spans 19 residues. Germline V gene sequence: CDR1 SGHAT, CDR2 FQDESV (reference sequence). V lost 1 base, J lost 2 bases, and 18 bases lay in between. CDR3 DNA sequence: TGTGCCAGCAGCTTAGATAATTTTGGGGCGGGGACTGGGGCCAACGTCCTGACTTTC. Translating gives CASSLDNFGAGTGANVLTF.

The chain links TRBV7-9 to TRBJ1-2; D uncertain. Germline V gene data show CDR1 as SEHNR and CDR2 as FQNEAQ (reference sequence). The CDR3 is 14 residues long. The V and J ends lost 2 bases and 0 bases respectively, with 7 bases between them. The DNA of the CDR3 is TGTGCCAGCAGCTTACTTGGAGCTAACTATGGCTACACCTTC. This gives the protein CASSLLGANYGYTF.

This sequence joins TRBV4-2 and TRBJ1-6; D remains ambiguous. The CDR3 has 16 residues. Trimming removed 0 bases from V and 3 bases from J, with 9 bases in between. Germline V gene lookup returns CDR1 LGHNA and CDR2 YNFKEQ. The CDR3 DNA is TGTGCCAGCAGCCAAGATTTTAGTAGCTATAATTCACCCCTCCACTTT. Its translation is CASSQDFSSYNSPLHF.

The chain recombines TRBV18 with TRBJ2-7, with no clear D. CDR1 KGHSH and CDR2 LQKENI come from the germline V gene. The CDR3 spans 14 residues. Deletions cut 5 bases from V and 5 bases from J, with 16 bases between. Here the CDR3 reads CASSTSDGIHEQYF. CDR3 nucleotides: TGTGCCAGCTCAACCTCCGATGGGATCCACGAGCAGTACTTC.